This T cell receptor beta chain was identified during a study of shared clonotypes between healthy human individuals. Naive CD8 populations comprised CD45RO-negative cells positively selected for CCR7, excluding terminally differentiated effector memory CD45RA+ cells. The study enrolled healthy HIV-negative adults without recent acute infections or vaccinations as donors. In the source study's methods: For the immunoSEQ data, sequences were junction-only without quality scores, so filtering differed. Assay used: immunoSEQ multiplex PCR; TCRdb lists only in-frame clones, some missing. V and J calls and clone size are given by that table; D and trimming were obtained from the DNA. This table has about 2 million clones, approximately 94% appearing once. Findings and caveats of the study: Across subsets, estimated richness was generally greater for naive than for memory populations. Some naive CD4 clonotypes, approximately 4.5%, turned up in common across several donors.

About this clone: Its specificity is not known.

This CDR3 has 16 residues. CDR1 and CDR2 from the germline V gene are MGHRA and YSYEKL. V shed 2 bases, J shed 0 bases, and the junction held 4 bases outside the gene matches. This sequence originates from a man younger than 35 in good health. This chain uses TRBV4-1 with TRBJ1-3; 7 positions agree with TRBD1. The sample comprised naive CD8+ T cells sorted from blood. The CDR3 protein is CASSQTGDHSGNTIYF. CDR3 in DNA: TGCGCCAGCAGCCAAACAGGGGACCACTCTGGAAACACCATATATTTT.